This T cell receptor beta chain was retrieved from a study of cytomegalovirus exposure and HLA in healthy donors. A multiplex PCR was run with 60 Vbeta primers and 13 Jbeta primers. Sequenced by immunoSEQ multiplex PCR; TCRdb stores in-frame clones only, minus some. The sample holds 100,000 to 150,000 clones, roughly three quarters seen once. V was pared by 0 bases and J by 0 bases, with 11 bases between. The CDR3 has 16 amino acids. Germline-derived CDR1 and CDR2 are KGHSH and LQKENI. The clonotype was recovered from a woman aged 25-40 years in good health and CMV-seronegative. The V gene is TRBV18, the J gene TRBJ1-2; D is perhaps TRBD1 (5 bases). The sequencing input was PBMCs. The DNA of the CDR3 is TGTGCCAGCTCACCACCGTTCGGGGGAGCTAACTATGGCTACACCTTC. The encoded protein is CASSPPFGGANYGYTF.